This is a list of T cell receptor beta chains from one sample in a study of technical replicates of blood from a handful of donors. Profiled with immunoSEQ multiplex PCR; TCRdb holds only in-frame clones, not every one. Among about 66,000 clones listed, 88% were seen once. The sequenced sample consisted of PBMCs. The source is a human donor in good health. Some clones in this sample may be carry-over from other donors' samples. Both conserved end residues are part of each CDR3. A D gene is named only where the DNA matches it firmly. Size is stated for part of the rows, as once, few or many counts, or as a class when the clone is expanded.

clone size	D gene	V gene	J gene	CDR3 protein	CDR3 DNA
NA	NA	TRBV9	TRBJ2-1	CASSVGAGQRYNEQFF	TGTGCCAGCAGCGTAGGGGCCGGCCAGCGGTACAATGAGCAGTTCTTC
few	TRBD1	TRBV29-1	TRBJ2-7	CSSGTGKGEQYF	TGCAGCTCCGGGACAGGGAAAGGCGAGCAGTACTTC
few	NA	TRBV5-1	TRBJ2-1	CASSPGLPNDEQFF	TGTGCCAGCAGCCCTGGACTACCCAACGATGAGCAGTTCTTC
NA	TRBD2	TRBV7-8	TRBJ2-5	CASSKTPGLAGGQETQYF	TGTGCCAGCAGCAAAACTCCGGGACTAGCGGGGGGACAAGAGACCCAGTACTTC
NA	TRBD1	TRBV29-1	TRBJ1-1	CSYRQGMDTEAFF	TGCAGCTATAGACAGGGGATGGATACTGAAGCTTTCTTT
NA	NA	TRBV14	TRBJ2-2	CASSQVSAGELFF	TGTGCCAGCAGCCAAGTTTCGGCCGGGGAGCTGTTTTTT
NA	NA	TRBV5-6	TRBJ2-5	CASSLSGIQETQYF	TGTGCCAGCAGCTTGTCGGGGATTCAAGAGACCCAGTACTTC
NA	TRBD1	TRBV2	TRBJ1-4	CASSQQGAEEKLFF	TGTGCCAGCAGTCAACAGGGGGCCGAGGAAAAACTGTTTTTT
once	TRBD2	TRBV27	TRBJ2-4	CASNGTSGKNEAKNIQYF	TGTGCCAGCAATGGGACTAGCGGGAAAAACGAGGCCAAAAACATTCAGTACTTC
NA	NA	TRBV6-1	TRBJ2-3	CASSNRVTDTQYF	TGTGCCAGCAGCAATCGGGTCACAGATACGCAGTATTTT
once	NA	TRBV10-3	TRBJ1-3	CAINKDRGSGNTIYF	TGTGCCATCAACAAGGACAGAGGCTCTGGAAACACCATATATTTT
NA	NA	TRBV5-4	TRBJ2-7	CASSLELASYEQYF	TGTGCCAGCAGCTTGGAATTAGCGAGCTACGAGCAGTACTTC
NA	NA	TRBV6-6	TRBJ1-5	CASGGGNQPQHF	TGTGCCAGCGGGGGGGGCAATCAGCCCCAGCATTTT
NA	TRBD2	TRBV5-1	TRBJ2-3	CASKGTSGGRDTQYF	TGCGCCAGCAAGGGGACTAGCGGGGGGAGAGATACGCAGTATTTT
NA	NA	TRBV7-3	TRBJ2-2	CASSLLGNTGELFF	TGTGCCAGCAGCTTACTAGGGAACACCGGGGAGCTGTTTTTT
NA	NA	TRBV2	TRBJ2-7	CASIRTGVGEQYF	TGTGCCAGCATACGTACGGGAGTTGGTGAGCAGTACTTC
NA	NA	TRBV4-3	TRBJ2-1	CASSQGQGHLGYNEQFF	TGCGCCAGCAGCCAAGGCCAGGGCCATTTAGGATACAATGAGCAGTTCTTC
NA	NA	TRBV4-3	TRBJ1-4	CASSPSGRSNEKLFF	TGCGCCAGCAGTCCCTCGGGTCGGTCCAATGAAAAACTGTTTTTT
NA	NA	TRBV5-6	TRBJ1-3	CASSFPFGAGNTIYF	TGTGCCAGCAGCTTTCCGTTCGGGGCTGGAAACACCATATATTTT
NA	NA	TRBV5-8	TRBJ2-6	CASSARGSSGANVLTF	TGTGCCAGCAGCGCTAGGGGGAGCTCTGGGGCCAACGTCCTGACTTTC
once	TRBD2	TRBV6-5	TRBJ2-3	CASRNSGGSTDTQYF	TGTGCCAGCAGAAATAGCGGGGGCAGCACAGATACGCAGTATTTT
NA	TRBD1	TRBV7-2	TRBJ2-5	CASSTPTGSETQYF	TGTGCCAGCAGCACACCGACAGGGTCAGAGACCCAGTACTTC
NA	NA	TRBV6-5	TRBJ1-5	CASRTGQRNQPQHF	TGTGCCAGCAGGACTGGACAGCGGAATCAGCCCCAGCATTTT
NA	TRBD1	TRBV19	TRBJ2-7	CASSPQGVPYEQYF	TGTGCCAGTAGTCCCCAGGGGGTACCCTACGAGCAGTACTTC
NA	NA	TRBV7-9	TRBJ2-7	CASSLGQASYEQYF	TGTGCCAGCAGCTTAGGACAGGCTTCCTACGAGCAGTACTTC
NA	TRBD1	TRBV9	TRBJ2-3	CASSVTAWGQRTDTQYF	TGTGCCAGCAGCGTAACGGCGTGGGGACAGAGGACCGATACGCAGTATTTT
NA	TRBD2	TRBV4-2	TRBJ2-1	CASSQGLNSYNEQFF	TGTGCCAGCAGCCAGGGACTAAACTCCTACAATGAGCAGTTCTTC
NA	NA	TRBV7-8	TRBJ2-2	CASTGGRGDTGELFF	TGTGCCAGCACGGGGGGCAGAGGGGACACCGGGGAGCTGTTTTTT
NA	TRBD2	TRBV27	TRBJ2-3	CASGLTGTSGPLSQYF	TGTGCCAGCGGATTGACCGGGACTAGCGGGCCCCTATCGCAGTATTTT
once	TRBD1	TRBV6-1	TRBJ1-6	CASLQQGGNSPLHF	TGTGCCAGCCTTCAACAGGGGGGGAATTCACCCCTCCACTTT
NA	NA	TRBV5-1	TRBJ2-3	CASSLAERWDTQYF	TGCGCCAGCAGCTTGGCCGAGAGGTGGGATACGCAGTATTTT
NA	NA	TRBV15	TRBJ1-2	CATSRGVMNGEFGYTF	TGTGCCACCAGCAGAGGAGTGATGAACGGAGAATTTGGCTACACCTTC
once	NA	TRBV6-1	TRBJ2-7	CASSEGRGLLREQYF	TGTGCCAGCAGTGAAGGCAGGGGCCTCCTCCGGGAGCAGTACTTC
NA	TRBD1	TRBV19	TRBJ1-1	CASLGTGLARLAFF	TGTGCCAGTCTGGGGACAGGACTGGCTCGACTCGCTTTCTTT
NA	TRBD1	TRBV6-4	TRBJ2-1	CASSDSGRGHRNEQFF	TGTGCCAGCAGTGACTCGGGCAGGGGGCACCGAAATGAGCAGTTCTTC
NA	TRBD2	TRBV7-6	TRBJ2-1	CASSSRLAGGNEQFF	TGTGCCAGCAGCTCCCGACTAGCGGGAGGAAATGAGCAGTTCTTC
NA	TRBD2	TRBV11-2	TRBJ2-7	CASRVAGGPFEQYF	TGTGCCAGCAGGGTAGCGGGGGGCCCGTTCGAGCAGTACTTC
NA	TRBD1	TRBV5-1	TRBJ1-1	CASSWEQGRTEAFF	TGCGCCAGCAGCTGGGAACAGGGGAGAACTGAAGCTTTCTTT
NA	NA	TRBV19	TRBJ2-5	CASSIQGKETQYF	TGTGCCAGTAGTATACAGGGGAAGGAGACCCAGTACTTC
NA	TRBD1	TRBV18	TRBJ2-5	CASSPGQGGKTQYF	TGTGCCAGCTCACCGGGACAGGGTGGAAAGACCCAGTACTTC
NA	NA	TRBV7-6	TRBJ2-3	CASSEVGWGSAAANTDTQYF	TGTGCCAGCAGCGAAGTAGGTTGGGGTTCGGCAGCGGCCAACACAGATACGCAGTATTTT
NA	NA	TRBV7-2	TRBJ1-5	CASSLQNNQPQHF	TGTGCCAGCAGCTTACAGAACAATCAGCCCCAGCATTTT